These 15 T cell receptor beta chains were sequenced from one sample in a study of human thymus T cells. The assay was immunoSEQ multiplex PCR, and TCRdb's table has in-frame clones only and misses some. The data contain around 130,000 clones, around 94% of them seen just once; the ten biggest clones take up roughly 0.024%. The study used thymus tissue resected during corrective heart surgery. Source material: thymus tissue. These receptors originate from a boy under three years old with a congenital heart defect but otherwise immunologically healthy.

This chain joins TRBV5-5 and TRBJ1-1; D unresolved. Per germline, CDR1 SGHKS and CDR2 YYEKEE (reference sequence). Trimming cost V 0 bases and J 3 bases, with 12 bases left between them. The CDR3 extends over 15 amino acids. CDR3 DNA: TGTGCCAGCAGCTTGGAGTCCGGGGAAGACACTGAAGCTTTCTTT. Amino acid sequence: CASSLESGEDTEAFF.

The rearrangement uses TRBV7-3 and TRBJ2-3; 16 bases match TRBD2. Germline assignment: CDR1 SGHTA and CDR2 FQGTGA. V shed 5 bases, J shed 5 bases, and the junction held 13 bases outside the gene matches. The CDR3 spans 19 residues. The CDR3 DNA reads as TGTGCCAGCAGCCATACCGGGACTAGCGGGGGGGCCGGGAGAGATACGCAGTATTTT. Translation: CASSHTGTSGGAGRDTQYF. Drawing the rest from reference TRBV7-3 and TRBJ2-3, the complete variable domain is GAGVSQTPSNKVTEKGKYVELRCDPISGHTALYWYRQSLGQGPEFLIYFQGTGAADDSGLPNDRFFAVRPEGSVSTLKIQRTERGDSAVYLCASSHTGTSGGAGRDTQYFGPGTRLTVL.

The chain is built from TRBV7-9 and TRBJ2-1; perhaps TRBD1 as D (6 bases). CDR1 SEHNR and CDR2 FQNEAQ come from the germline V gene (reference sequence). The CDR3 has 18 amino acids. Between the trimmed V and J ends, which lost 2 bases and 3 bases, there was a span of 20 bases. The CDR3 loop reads CASSLWGQTKVRYNEQFF. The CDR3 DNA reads TGTGCCAGCAGCTTATGGGGACAAACGAAGGTACGCTACAATGAGCAGTTCTTC.

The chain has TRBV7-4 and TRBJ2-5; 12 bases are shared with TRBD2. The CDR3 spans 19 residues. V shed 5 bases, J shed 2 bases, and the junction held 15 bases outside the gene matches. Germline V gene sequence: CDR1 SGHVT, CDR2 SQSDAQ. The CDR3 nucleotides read TGTGCCAGCAGCACCCGACTAGCGGGGGCCCTCCCAGGGCAAGAGACCCAGTACTTC. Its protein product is CASSTRLAGALPGQETQYF.

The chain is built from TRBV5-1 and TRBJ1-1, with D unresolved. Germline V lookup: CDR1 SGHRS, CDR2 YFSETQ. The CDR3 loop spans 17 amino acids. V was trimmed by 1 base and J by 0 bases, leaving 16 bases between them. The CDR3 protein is CASSLLFQATMNTEAFF. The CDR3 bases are TGCGCCAGCAGCTTGCTTTTCCAGGCTACAATGAACACTGAAGCTTTCTTT.

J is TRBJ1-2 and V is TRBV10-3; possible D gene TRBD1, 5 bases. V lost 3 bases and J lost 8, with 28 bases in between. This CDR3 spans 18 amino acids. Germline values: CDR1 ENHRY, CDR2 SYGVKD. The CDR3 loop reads CAISDPGGGSISLCGYTF. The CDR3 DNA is TGTGCCATCAGTGACCCTGGGGGGGGGAGTATCAGTCTCTGCGGCTACACCTTC.

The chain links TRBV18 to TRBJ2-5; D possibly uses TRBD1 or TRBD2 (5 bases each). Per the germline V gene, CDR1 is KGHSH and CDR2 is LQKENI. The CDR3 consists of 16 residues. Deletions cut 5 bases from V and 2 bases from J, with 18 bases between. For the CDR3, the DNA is TGTGCCAGCTCAGCGAGAACCGGGACCCCTCAAGAGACCCAGTACTTC. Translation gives CASSARTGTPQETQYF.

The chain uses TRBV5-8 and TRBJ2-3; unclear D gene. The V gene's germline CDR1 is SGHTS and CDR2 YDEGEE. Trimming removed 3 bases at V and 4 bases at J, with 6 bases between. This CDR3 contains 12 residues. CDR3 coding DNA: TGTGCCAGCAGCTCCACCCCAGATACGCAGTATTTT. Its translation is CASSSTPDTQYF.

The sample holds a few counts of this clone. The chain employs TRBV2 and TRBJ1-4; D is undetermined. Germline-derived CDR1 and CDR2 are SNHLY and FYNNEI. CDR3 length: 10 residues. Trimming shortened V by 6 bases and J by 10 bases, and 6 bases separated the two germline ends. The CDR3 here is CASRHLKLFF. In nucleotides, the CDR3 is TGTGCCAGCAGGCATTTAAAACTGTTTTTT. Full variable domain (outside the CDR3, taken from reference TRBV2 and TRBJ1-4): EPEVTQTPSHQVTQMGQEVILRCVPISNHLYFYWYRQILGQKVEFLVSFYNNEISEKSEIFDDQFSVERPDGSNFTLKIRSTKLEDSAMYFCASRHLKLFFGSGTQLSVL.

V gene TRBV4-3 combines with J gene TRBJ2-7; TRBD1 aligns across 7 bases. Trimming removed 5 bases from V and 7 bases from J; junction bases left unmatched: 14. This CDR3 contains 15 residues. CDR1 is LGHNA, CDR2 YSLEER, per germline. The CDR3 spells CASSEDRWKVWEQYF. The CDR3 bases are TGCGCCAGCAGCGAGGACAGGTGGAAGGTGTGGGAGCAGTACTTC.

The CDR3 region is CASSQDSEKGAEETQYF. The CDR3 DNA is TGCGCCAGCAGCCAAGACAGCGAGAAGGGGGCCGAGGAGACCCAGTACTTC. The chain links TRBV4-1 to TRBJ2-5; 7 nucleotides line up with TRBD1. Germline V gene sequence: CDR1 MGHRA, CDR2 YSYEKL. J lost 5 bases, V lost 0 bases, and 12 bases had no gene match. The CDR3 runs 17 residues.

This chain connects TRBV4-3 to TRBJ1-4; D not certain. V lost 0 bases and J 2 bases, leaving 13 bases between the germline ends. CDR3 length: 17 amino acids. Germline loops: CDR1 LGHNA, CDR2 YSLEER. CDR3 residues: CASSQDLRKGTNEKLFF. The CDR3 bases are TGCGCCAGCAGCCAAGATTTGCGGAAGGGTACTAATGAAAAACTGTTTTTT.

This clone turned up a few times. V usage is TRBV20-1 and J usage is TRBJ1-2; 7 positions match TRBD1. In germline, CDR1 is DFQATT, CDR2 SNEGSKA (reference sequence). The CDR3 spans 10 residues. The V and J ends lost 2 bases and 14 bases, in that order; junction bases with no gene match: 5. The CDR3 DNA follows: TGCAGTGCTAGACCCGGGACAGCAACCTTC. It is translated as CSARPGTATF.

The CDR3 coding sequence is TGTGCCAGCAGTTTTCCTCGACAGGGGACCCCCTACGAGCAGTACTTC. Its protein is CASSFPRQGTPYEQYF. V gene TRBV28 combines with J gene TRBJ2-7; TRBD1 matches at 8 bases. The CDR3 runs to 16 residues. CDR1 is MDHEN, CDR2 SYDVKM, per germline. Trimming at V came to 3 bases and at J to 2 bases, leaving 9 bases not matched to a gene.

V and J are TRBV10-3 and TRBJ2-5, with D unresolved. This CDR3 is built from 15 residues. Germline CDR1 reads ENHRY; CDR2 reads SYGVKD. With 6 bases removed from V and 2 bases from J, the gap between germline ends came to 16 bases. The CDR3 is CAIRPSDVVQETQYF. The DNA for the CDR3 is TGTGCCATCAGACCCTCTGACGTAGTGCAAGAGACCCAGTACTTC.